These 25 T cell receptor beta chains were sequenced from one sample in a study of blood T cell repertoires in COVID-19. Method: immunoSEQ multiplex PCR; TCRdb's copy keeps in-frame clones and lacks some. Here the sample spans 300,000 to 450,000 clones, more than 75% being singletons. Sequencing was performed on PBMCs or T cells enriched from blood (not recorded which). Every receptor here comes from a man aged 30-40 years who had recovered from COVID-19.

The V gene is TRBV4-1, the J gene TRBJ2-7; 8 nucleotides agree with TRBD2. The CDR3 spans 15 residues. After removal of 4 bases from V and 1 base from J, the junction contained 6 bases not matched to a gene. Germline V CDR1 and CDR2: MGHRA, YSYEKL. The CDR3 DNA is TGCGCCAGCAGCCTTCGTAGCGGGGAGTCCTACGAGCAGTACTTC. Translation gives CASSLRSGESYEQYF.

This CDR3 reads CASSEWGGNTEAFF. CDR3 in DNA: TGTGCCAGCAGTGAATGGGGGGGGAACACTGAAGCTTTCTTT. The chain employs TRBV6-1 and TRBJ1-1, with a possible D match to TRBD1 (5 bases). V lost 2 bases and J 1 base, leaving 8 bases between the germline ends. The CDR3 spans 14 residues. The germline gives CDR1 MNHNS, CDR2 SASEGT.

CDR3 sequence (DNA): TGTGCCAGCAGCTCCCGGTCCCTTGAAGCTTTCTTT. Protein sequence: CASSSRSLEAFF. V gene TRBV7-9 combines with J gene TRBJ1-1; no reliable D call. Germline CDR1 reads SEHNR; CDR2 reads FQNEAQ (reference sequence). The CDR3 length is 12 residues. Trimming took 4 bases from V and 7 from J, leaving 10 bases between them.

This chain uses TRBV7-9 with TRBJ1-4; 8 bases are shared with TRBD1. CDR1 and CDR2 (germline): SEHNR, FQNEAQ (reference sequence). Unmatched junction bases numbered 6, after V lost 3 bases and J lost 15 bases. The CDR3 loop spans 12 amino acids. CDR3 sequence (DNA): TGTGCCAGCAGCTTCTCCGAGACAGGGGTGTTTTTT. Its protein product is CASSFSETGVFF.

V and J are TRBV19 and TRBJ1-2, with TRBD1 matching over 7 bases. CDR3 size: 15 residues. The V and J ends lost 9 bases and 4 bases, in that order; junction bases with no gene match: 14. CDR1 LNHDA and CDR2 SQIVND come from the germline V gene (reference sequence). This chain's CDR3 is CASRDSLGGGYGYTF. The CDR3 coding sequence is TGTGCCAGCCGGGACAGCCTTGGTGGTGGCTATGGCTACACCTTC.

To note about this clone: The sample holds other DNA sequences that translate to the same CDR3. The chain carries TRBV4-2 and TRBJ2-7; no clear D gene. V lost 4 bases and J lost 4, with 5 bases in between. The CDR3 loop spans 11 amino acids. Germline CDR1 reads LGHNA; CDR2 reads YNFKEQ. CDR3 in DNA: TGTGCCAGCAGCCCCGGGTACGAGCAGTACTTC. Translation gives CASSPGYEQYF.

This clone was observed a single time. The rearrangement links TRBV19 to TRBJ1-1; 7 bases agree with TRBD1. CDR1 LNHDA and CDR2 SQIVND come from the germline V gene (reference sequence). The CDR3 is 15 residues long. With 6 bases clipped from V and 0 bases from J, the junction kept 7 bases outside the gene matches. The CDR3 bases are TGTGCCAGTAGGCAGGGGGAAGTGATGAACACTGAAGCTTTCTTT. Its translation is CASRQGEVMNTEAFF.

The chain couples TRBV7-9 to TRBJ2-2; TRBD1 matches at 7 bases. Germline loops: CDR1 SEHNR, CDR2 FQNEAQ (reference sequence). The CDR3 is 16 amino acids. V shed 5 bases, J shed 7 bases, and the junction held 13 bases outside the gene matches. DNA for the CDR3: TGTGCCAGCAGCGGTACGACAGGGACCTCAGACGGGGAGCTGTTTTTT. This translates into CASSGTTGTSDGELFF.

The J gene is TRBJ1-2, the V gene TRBV11-2, with 10 bases lining up with TRBD1. Germline CDR1 is SGHAT and CDR2 is FQNNGV. The trim removed 5 bases at V and 8 bases at J, leaving 11 bases unmatched. The CDR3 is made up of 15 amino acids. DNA for the CDR3: TGTGCCAGCAGCCCCAGTGGGGGACAGGGGATAGGCTACACCTTC. This sequence encodes CASSPSGGQGIGYTF. Supplemented by reference TRBV11-2 and TRBJ1-2, the full variable domain reads EAGVAQSPRYKIIEKRQSVAFWCNPISGHATLYWYQQILGQGPKLLIQFQNNGVVDDSQLPKDRFSAERLKGVDSTLKIQPAKLEDSAVYLCASSPSGGQGIGYTFGSGTRLTVV.

V is TRBV5-1 and J is TRBJ1-1; TRBD1 is a possible D gene (6 bases). Germline CDR1 and CDR2: SGHRS and YFSETQ. The CDR3 spans 14 residues. The V end was cut by 4 bases, the J end by 1 base, with 11 bases between. The CDR3 DNA reads as TGCGCCAGCAGCCGGGACATACCGAACACTGAAGCTTTCTTT. Its protein is CASSRDIPNTEAFF. Based on the CDR3 plus reference TRBV5-1 and TRBJ1-1, the full variable domain is KAGVTQTPRYLIKTRGQQVTLSCSPISGHRSVSWYQQTPGQGLQFLFEYFSETQRNKGNFPGRFSGRQFSNSRSEMNVSTLELGDSALYLCASSRDIPNTEAFFGQGTRLTVV.

In this sample, this clone turned up once. As DNA, the CDR3 is TGTGCCAGCAGTACGGGACAGGGGGCGAATTCACCCCTCCACTTT. Its translation: CASSTGQGANSPLHF. This chain joins TRBV2 and TRBJ1-6; 12 nucleotides match TRBD1. Germline loops: CDR1 SNHLY, CDR2 FYNNEI. V was clipped by 5 bases and J by 7 bases; unmatched bases: 3. This CDR3 has 15 amino acids.

A single count supports this clone. The V and J genes are TRBV30 and TRBJ2-7; D possibly corresponds to TRBD2 (5 bases). This CDR3 region has 15 residues. The V end was cut by 2 bases, the J end by 2 bases, with 16 bases between. CDR1 and CDR2 from the germline V gene are GTSNPN and SVGIG (reference sequence). CDR3 coding DNA: TGTGCCTGGAGTACTACCTCGGGGTCAGCCTACGAGCAGTACTTC. Translation gives CAWSTTSGSAYEQYF.

The rearrangement links TRBV5-1 to TRBJ1-1; D is unresolved. V was clipped by 0 bases and J by 0 bases, with 9 bases between them. Germline V gene sequence: CDR1 SGHRS, CDR2 YFSETQ. This CDR3 region has 15 residues. CDR3 sequence reads: CASSLAHTVNTEAFF. Here the CDR3 DNA reads TGCGCCAGCAGCTTGGCCCACACCGTGAACACTGAAGCTTTCTTT.

This clone was detected only once. The J gene is TRBJ1-1, the V gene TRBV2; D uncertain. The CDR3 is 15 amino acids. The ends were cut back, 6 bases at V and 3 bases at J, with 17 bases in the middle. Germline CDR1 SNHLY, CDR2 FYNNEI. CDR3 bases: TGTGCCAGCAGCCGGGAGGGCGATAGGGACACTGAAGCTTTCTTT. Amino acid sequence: CASSREGDRDTEAFF. The complete variable domain, with remaining parts taken from reference TRBV2 and TRBJ1-1, reads EPEVTQTPSHQVTQMGQEVILRCVPISNHLYFYWYRQILGQKVEFLVSFYNNEISEKSEIFDDQFSVERPDGSNFTLKIRSTKLEDSAMYFCASSREGDRDTEAFFGQGTRLTVV.

The V and J genes are TRBV30 and TRBJ1-1; D is possibly TRBD1 (6 bases). The CDR3 is 13 amino acids. Trimming took 3 bases from V and 0 from J, leaving 8 bases between them. Germline CDR1 and CDR2: GTSNPN and SVGIG (reference sequence). CDR3 residues: CAWSSGVNTEAFF. For the CDR3, the DNA is TGTGCCTGGAGCTCAGGGGTGAACACTGAAGCTTTCTTT.

On this clone itself: The same CDR3 arises from other DNA sequences in this sample as well. This chain links TRBV20-1 with TRBJ1-2; D call uncertain. This CDR3 is built from 11 residues. From germline, CDR1 is DFQATT and CDR2 SNEGSKA (reference sequence). The V and J ends lost 6 bases and 3 bases respectively, with 8 bases between them. Here the CDR3 reads CSAGTYYGYTF. DNA for the CDR3: TGCAGTGCGGGCACTTACTATGGCTACACCTTC.

The chain employs TRBV7-2 and TRBJ1-1; D possibly corresponds to TRBD1 (5 bases). Trimming shortened V by 2 bases and J by 1 base, and 17 bases separated the two germline ends. This CDR3 is 17 amino acids long. The germline gives CDR1 SGHTA, CDR2 FQGNSA. The CDR3: CASSLLGRAGKNTEAFF. Here the CDR3 DNA reads TGTGCCAGCAGCTTACTGGGCAGGGCAGGAAAGAACACTGAAGCTTTCTTT.

About this clone itself: Within the sample, other DNA sequences also encode this same CDR3. The chain links TRBV9 to TRBJ1-1; D gene unclear. The V end was cut by 0 bases, the J end by 1 base, with 4 bases between. This CDR3 comprises 13 residues. In germline, CDR1 is SGDLS, CDR2 YYNGEE. This chain's CDR3 is CASSVAGNTEAFF. The CDR3, as DNA: TGTGCCAGCAGCGTAGCCGGGAACACTGAAGCTTTCTTT.

The gene calls are TRBV6-1 and TRBJ1-2, with no clear D. Trimming shortened V by 2 bases and J by 8 bases, and 9 bases separated the two germline ends. Germline assignment: CDR1 MNHNS and CDR2 SASEGT. This CDR3 has 12 amino acids. This chain's CDR3 is CASSEIGGGYTF. CDR3 nucleotides: TGTGCCAGCAGTGAAATTGGAGGAGGCTACACCTTC.

This clone was seen just once. CDR3 nucleotide sequence: TGCGCCAGCGGCAACAGGGTAGGGGCTGGAAACACCATATATTTT. Its protein product is CASGNRVGAGNTIYF. J is TRBJ1-3 and V is TRBV10-2; D is possibly TRBD1 (6 bases). This CDR3 has 15 residues. V was trimmed by 8 bases and J by 2 bases, leaving 16 bases between them. In germline, CDR1 is WSHSY, CDR2 SAAADI.

Written as DNA, the CDR3 is TGTGCCAGCAGCCCTAGGAACACTGAAGCTTTCTTT. This codes for CASSPRNTEAFF. This sequence joins TRBV13 and TRBJ1-1; D is unresolved. The V gene lost 5 bases and the J gene lost 1 base, with 5 bases spanning the gap. CDR3 length equals 12 residues. CDR1 PRHDT and CDR2 FYEKMQ come from the germline V gene (reference sequence).

The chain combines TRBV2 with TRBJ2-5, with D unclear. Trimming shortened V by 5 bases and J by 3 bases, and 4 bases separated the two germline ends. This CDR3 has 11 residues. CDR1 and CDR2 from the germline V gene are SNHLY and FYNNEI. For the CDR3, the DNA is TGTGCCAGCAGTCCTGAAGAGACCCAGTACTTC. Translation gives CASSPEETQYF.

V usage is TRBV7-9 and J usage is TRBJ1-4; maybe TRBD1 (6 bases). The CDR3 has 18 residues. CDR1 SEHNR and CDR2 FQNEAQ come from the germline V gene (reference sequence). Trimming took 4 bases from V and 8 from J, leaving 26 bases between them. DNA for the CDR3: TGTGCCAGCAGCTCGTCACAGGGAGTAGGATTCGTCGGGGAAAAACTGTTTTTT. Its protein product is CASSSSQGVGFVGEKLFF.

The V call is TRBV19, the J call TRBJ1-5; 7 bases align to TRBD1. CDR1 is LNHDA and CDR2 is SQIVND in the germline V gene (reference sequence). This CDR3 spans 15 amino acids. Trimming removed 3 bases from V and 8 bases from J; junction bases left unmatched: 10. The CDR3 loop reads CASSITGTEIKPQHF. For the CDR3, the DNA is TGTGCCAGTAGTATTACCGGGACAGAGATTAAGCCCCAGCATTTT.

This clone was recorded once. The gene calls are TRBV6-1 and TRBJ1-2; D gene unclear. Per the germline V gene, CDR1 is MNHNS and CDR2 is SASEGT. The CDR3 covers 14 residues. Trimming removed 0 bases at V and 6 bases at J, with 11 bases between. The CDR3 sequence: CASSEARGLDGYTF. The CDR3 DNA reads TGTGCCAGCAGTGAAGCGCGAGGGCTTGATGGCTACACCTTC.